Listed here are 9 T cell receptor beta chains from one sample, sequenced in a study of prognosis after radiotherapy for stage I lung cancer. Amplification of TCR beta CDR3 from genomic DNA used two-round multiplex PCR. First-round PCR used primers specific to each TRBV and TRBJ gene. TCRdb reprocessed the multiplex PCR reads with MiXCR, giving one entry per CDR3 protein. The data show 9,500 to 13,000 distinct CDR3 sequences, approximately 50% seen once. Sequencing used PBMCs, obtained before or after stereotactic body radiation therapy (not recorded which). These receptor sequences come from a donor aged 50 or older with non-small cell lung cancer.

This sequence joins TRBV12-3 or TRBV12-4 and TRBJ1-2; possible D gene TRBD1, 5 bases. The CDR3 runs 14 residues. V was trimmed by 7 bases and J by 8 bases, leaving 20 bases between them. CDR3 protein: CASITGLREGGYTF. CDR3 bases: TGTGCCAGCATCACGGGACTCAGGGAGGGAGGCTACACCTTC.

The V gene is TRBV20-1, the J gene TRBJ2-7, with 7 bases matching TRBD1. CDR1 is DFQATT, CDR2 SNEGSKA, per germline (reference sequence). V shed 6 bases, J shed 2 bases, and the junction held 10 bases outside the gene matches. The CDR3 has 14 residues. This chain's CDR3 is CSARSDRAPYEQYF. For the CDR3, the DNA is TGCAGTGCCAGATCTGACAGGGCTCCCTACGAGCAGTACTTC.

A remark on this clonotype: A much larger clone sits a single nucleotide away, making a read error possible. This chain uses TRBV5-6 with TRBJ1-2; D unclear. V was trimmed by 4 bases and J by 1 base, leaving 8 bases between them. CDR3 length: 13 amino acids. Germline-derived CDR1 and CDR2 are SGHDT and YYEEEE. The CDR3 spells CASSPANNYGYTF. DNA of the CDR3: TGTGCCAGCAGCCCGGCTAATAACTATGGCTACACCTTC. Full variable domain (missing parts from reference TRBV5-6 and TRBJ1-2): DAGVTQSPTHLIKTRGQQVTLRCSPKSGHDTVSWYQQALGQGPQFIFQYYEEEERQRGNFPDRFSGHQFPNYSSELNVNALLLGDSALYLCASSPANNYGYTFGSGTRLTVV.

For this clonotype: Relative to the germline gene, one junction end is altered; a read error may explain this. The chain joins TRBV6-2 or TRBV6-3 to TRBJ1-5; tentatively, D is TRBD1 (5 bases). Germline values: CDR1 MNHEY, CDR2 SVGEGT. The CDR3 has 16 amino acids. The CDR3 protein is CASSYARGTVDHPQHF. The CDR3 DNA reads TGTGCCAGCAGTTACGCCAGAGGGACTGTGGATCATCCCCAGCATTTT.

Details on this clonotype: A far larger clone is a single base away, which makes a read error likely. V is TRBV6-2 or TRBV6-3 and J is TRBJ2-2, with D maybe TRBD1 (6 bases). Germline CDR1 is MNHEY and CDR2 is SVGEGT. The CDR3 has 13 residues. CDR3 amino acids: CASSPRGGSESFF. DNA of the CDR3: TGTGCCAGCAGTCCCAGGGGCGGATCCGAATCTTTCTTT.

This clonotype was detected ten times or more. It may be a read error: a sequence one base away is much more abundant. The chain has TRBV9 and TRBJ1-3; D may be TRBD1 (6 bases). Germline loops: CDR1 SGDLS, CDR2 YYNGEE. This CDR3 has 18 residues. The CDR3 sequence: CASSVNDGGEGSGNTTYF. For the CDR3, the DNA is TGTGCCAGCAGCGTCAACGACGGGGGCGAAGGGTCTGGAAACACCACATATTTT.

As regards this clonotype: One end of the junction does not line up with germline, which may come from a read error. This chain uses TRBV28 with TRBJ1-1; TRBD1 is a possible D gene (6 bases). The CDR3 runs 12 residues. Germline-derived CDR1 and CDR2 are MDHEN and SYDVKM. The CDR3 DNA reads as TGTGCCAGCATTCAAGGGGGGACTGAATCTTTCTTT. As protein: CASIQGGTESFF.

This clonotype showed up many times. The chain carries TRBV25-1 and TRBJ1-4; D may be TRBD1 (5 bases). Trimming took 3 bases from V and 8 from J, leaving 10 bases between them. The germline V gene has CDR1 MGHDK and CDR2 SYGVNS. This CDR3 has 13 residues. The CDR3 is CASSDRVGEKLFF. The CDR3 nucleotides are TGTGCCAGCAGTGACAGGGTTGGGGAAAAACTGTTTTTT.

V and J are TRBV27 and TRBJ2-7, with D maybe TRBD1 (6 bases). The ends were cut back, 6 bases at V and 2 bases at J, with 14 bases in the middle. Germline loops: CDR1 MNHEY, CDR2 SMNVEV (reference sequence). This CDR3 has 14 residues. In DNA form, the CDR3 reads TGTGCCAGCAGCTTGACAGGTGTTGCCTACGAGCAGTACTTC. It specifies CASSLTGVAYEQYF.